This T cell receptor beta chain is drawn from a study of T cell repertoires in cytomegalovirus infection. Across the whole study: Through public TCR beta signatures, both CMV infection and matching HLA type were indicated. Findings and caveats of the study: Carriers of CMV plus the relevant HLA were identified by cumulative public TCR beta family frequency. Predominance within the ex vivo response was attributable to HLA-C-restricted CMV-specific TCR beta clonotypes.

The germline V gene has CDR1 SGHTA and CDR2 FQGNSA. The CDR3 is 15 amino acids. Trimming took 7 bases from V and 8 from J, leaving 18 bases between them. As regards this clonotype: The antigen remains undetermined.

One entry per CDR3 protein, called by TCRdb with MiXCR from the reads. The data show approximately 600,000 distinct CDR3 sequences, about 39% seen once. This specimen was cultured PBMCs, taken from culture after CMV antigen stimulation. The chain combines TRBV7-2 with TRBJ1-6, with D perhaps TRBD1 (6 bases). The clonotype originates from a human donor in good health (CMV status not recorded). Some clones in this sample may be carry-over from other donors' samples. Here the CDR3 DNA reads TGTGCCAGCAACCACCAGGGGACTTTCGATTCACCCCTCCACTTT. Translation gives CASNHQGTFDSPLHF.